This TCR beta chain was sequenced for a study of T cell responses to AZD1222 COVID-19 vaccine. The overall study: Pooling of second doses given at about 4 or about 12 weeks was done.

Generated by immunoSEQ multiplex PCR, the TCRdb table keeps only in-frame clones and is missing some. The sample carries approximately 100,000 clones, over 90% recorded once. Broader study findings: At study baseline, merely roughly 6 AZD1222 recipients were seropositive. Among vaccine-associated CD4 TCRs, coverage spanned spike, with dominance at 160-218 and 743-854. All repertoire sampling was performed exclusively after the peak T cell response.

Germline V gene sequence: CDR1 SGHAT, CDR2 FQNNGV. The germline V and J ends were trimmed by 0 bases and 1 base, with 7 bases remaining between them. CDR3 size: 14 residues. A note on this clone: Its antigen remains unidentified.

The sequencing used peripheral blood, collected on day 0 of AZD1222 vaccination. This chain uses TRBV11-2 with TRBJ2-7; no clear D. The sequence derives from an adult in good health. The CDR3, as DNA: TGTGCCAGCAGCTTAGATTTCGGTTCCTACGAGCAGTACTTC. Amino acids: CASSLDFGSYEQYF.